The 12 T cell receptor beta chains given below trace back to one sample, sequenced in a study of blood T cell repertoires in COVID-19. Only in-frame clones appear in the TCRdb table, and some are missing; sequencing was by immunoSEQ multiplex PCR. The sample gives under 150,000 clones, roughly 80% of which show up once; around 1.5% is in the top ten. Specimen: peripheral blood. The receptors derive from a man in his fifties or sixties with acute or convalescent COVID-19.

V is TRBV28 and J is TRBJ1-3; TRBD1 aligns across 10 bases. Trimming at V came to 6 bases and at J to 3 bases, leaving 5 bases not matched to a gene. Per the germline V gene, CDR1 is MDHEN and CDR2 is SYDVKM. The CDR3 consists of 15 residues. CDR3 coding DNA: TGTGCCAGCAGCACTGGGACAGGGGTTGGAAACACCATATATTTT. Its translation: CASSTGTGVGNTIYF. The whole variable domain, remainder taken from reference TRBV28 and TRBJ1-3, is DVKVTQSSRYLVKRTGEKVFLECVQDMDHENMFWYRQDPGLGLRLIYFSYDVKMKEKGDIPEGYSVSREKKERFSLILESASTNQTSMYLCASSTGTGVGNTIYFGEGSWLTVV.

Points on this clone: Its ends do not fully match the called genes, so a read error is possible. V and J are TRBV29-1 and TRBJ1-2; 9 bases fit TRBD1. The germline V gene encodes CDR1 SQVTM and CDR2 ANQGSEA. The CDR3 runs to 11 residues. CDR3 sequence: CSEGQGYGYTF. CDR3 DNA sequence: TGCAGCGAGGGACAGGGTTATGGCTATACCTTC.

The CDR3: CASSLVGDSSYEQYF. CDR3 in DNA: TGCGCCAGCAGCTTGGTAGGCGACTCTTCCTACGAGCAGTACTTC. This rearrangement joins TRBV5-1 to TRBJ2-7, with unresolved D. The ends were cut back, 0 bases at V and 1 base at J, with 11 bases in the middle. The CDR3 length is 15 residues. The germline gives CDR1 SGHRS, CDR2 YFSETQ.

A few counts support this clone. This chain joins TRBV10-3 and TRBJ1-2; 7 bases are a match to TRBD1. The germline gives CDR1 ENHRY, CDR2 SYGVKD. This CDR3 region has 13 residues. V lost 6 bases and J lost 6; bases outside the gene matches: 7. The CDR3 sequence is CAIRGTEKDGYTF. The CDR3 coding sequence is TGTGCCATCAGGGGGACAGAAAAAGATGGCTACACCTTC.

This sequence joins TRBV5-6 and TRBJ2-5, with D perhaps matching TRBD1 (6 bases). Germline CDR1 is SGHDT and CDR2 is YYEEEE. The CDR3 length is 14 residues. Trimming left V 0 bases short and J 5 bases short, with 11 bases between. CDR3 in amino acids: CASSLVSRGETQYF. The CDR3 DNA reads TGTGCCAGCAGCTTGGTTTCGAGGGGGGAGACCCAGTACTTC.

V and J are TRBV3-1 (or the pseudogene TRBV3-2) and TRBJ2-3; D might be TRBD1 (5 bases). Germline V gives CDR1 LGHDT, CDR2 YNNKEL (reference sequence). This CDR3 has 14 amino acids. V was shortened by 3 bases and J by 0 bases, with 7 bases between the two germline ends. The CDR3 DNA follows: TGTGCCAGCAGCCATGGGGCAAGCACAGATACGCAGTATTTT. Protein product: CASSHGASTDTQYF.

The rearrangement uses TRBV30 and TRBJ1-1, with D possibly being TRBD1 (5 bases). This CDR3 is built from 14 residues. CDR1 and CDR2 (germline): GTSNPN, SVGIG (reference sequence). With 3 bases removed from V and 6 bases from J, the gap between germline ends came to 17 bases. CDR3 coding DNA: TGTGCCTGGAGCCGGATGACAGTTAGATCTGAAGCTTTCTTT. It encodes CAWSRMTVRSEAFF. Combining the CDR3 with reference TRBV30 and TRBJ1-1 gives the whole variable domain SQTIHQWPATLVQPVGSPLSLECTVEGTSNPNLYWYRQAAGRGLQLLFYSVGIGQISSEVPQNLSASRPQDRQFILSSKKLLLSDSGFYLCAWSRMTVRSEAFFGQGTRLTVV.

V is TRBV5-4 and J is TRBJ1-6, with 9 bases identical to TRBD1. Germline-derived CDR1 and CDR2 are SGHNT and YYREEE (reference sequence). Unmatched junction bases numbered 2, after V lost 3 bases and J lost 7 bases. The length of the CDR3 is 14 residues. CDR3 loop: CASSWTGENSPLHF. CDR3 nucleotides: TGTGCCAGCAGCTGGACAGGGGAGAATTCACCCCTCCACTTT.

V and J are TRBV28 and TRBJ2-3; 7 bases align to TRBD1. CDR1 MDHEN and CDR2 SYDVKM come from the germline V gene. V shed 2 bases and J 6 bases; nucleotides not matched to a gene: 8. This CDR3 spans 15 amino acids. DNA of the CDR3: TGTGCCAGCAGTTTACCTGGGACAGCCCCCGATACGCAGTATTTT. Translation: CASSLPGTAPDTQYF. Full variable domain (missing parts from reference TRBV28 and TRBJ2-3): DVKVTQSSRYLVKRTGEKVFLECVQDMDHENMFWYRQDPGLGLRLIYFSYDVKMKEKGDIPEGYSVSREKKERFSLILESASTNQTSMYLCASSLPGTAPDTQYFGPGTRLTVL.

V and J are TRBV12-3 or TRBV12-4 and TRBJ1-4; D is unresolved. The CDR3 consists of 12 residues. Trimming stripped 7 bases from V and 4 bases from J, with 7 bases between. CDR3 DNA: TGTGCCAGCAAATCCGGTAATGAAAAACTGTTTTTT. Residues: CASKSGNEKLFF.

The genes are TRBV7-7 and TRBJ2-5; D ambiguous. Germline CDR1 and CDR2: SSHAT and FNYEAQ (reference sequence). Between the trimmed V and J ends, which lost 0 bases and 4 bases, there was a span of 9 bases. The CDR3 loop spans 14 amino acids. The CDR3 here is CASSLAGQIETQYF. DNA of the CDR3: TGTGCCAGCAGCTTAGCGGGCCAGATAGAGACCCAGTACTTC.

The chain has TRBV28 and TRBJ1-2; D is undetermined. The CDR3 spans 14 residues. V was shortened by 2 bases and J by 10 bases, with 17 bases between the two germline ends. Germline assignment: CDR1 MDHEN and CDR2 SYDVKM. Here the CDR3 reads CASSLDATWSDYTF. The CDR3 nucleotides are TGTGCCAGCAGTTTAGATGCTACGTGGAGCGACTACACCTTC.